Listed below are T cell receptor beta chains from one sample, sequenced in a study of T cells after posttransplantation cyclophosphamide. Clones were sequenced by immunoSEQ multiplex PCR, and TCRdb holds only the in-frame ones, with some missing. The data show approximately 15,000 clones, 70% to 90% seen once. Sequencing was performed on PBMCs, taken 441 days after allogeneic stem cell transplant with calcineurin inhibitor and methotrexate. The receptors were gathered from a male patient aged 30 to 40 who received an allogeneic stem cell transplant from an unrelated donor, was CMV-positive, and had acute and chronic GVHD. Some T cells may trace back to the graft donor. Both conserved end residues are trimmed from each CDR3. Each record gives: J gene, clone size, V gene, CDR3 protein. Clone size is not always given. Where it is, it says once, few, many or a class for expanded clones.

TRBJ2-7 - TRBV6-6 ASSYSGDGSYEQY
TRBJ2-5 - TRBV9 ASSVSGQGSGETQY
TRBJ1-1 few TRBV7-2 ATFIGSGNTEAF
TRBJ1-1 - TRBV6-5 ATLSGTGGTEAF
TRBJ2-5 - TRBV19 ASISGQGGETQY
TRBJ2-1 - TRBV7-9 ASSLRRGGVNEQF
TRBJ2-5 - TRBV5-1 ASSLEGGRVQETQY
TRBJ2-3 - TRBV27 ASSLAGRGTDTQY
TRBJ2-5 - TRBV4-2 ASSPGLAGGGSETQY
TRBJ2-7 - TRBV27 ASSLLPEAYEQY
TRBJ2-1 once TRBV25-1 ASSGADNEQF
TRBJ1-1 - TRBV9 ASSVDRGRSEAF
TRBJ1-2 - TRBV6-1 ASSVSGQTYGYT
TRBJ1-2 once TRBV6-1 ASSGPWGRGFGYT
TRBJ1-4 - TRBV5-1 ASSLSGTNEKLF
TRBJ2-1 - TRBV6-5 ASSYLDFENEQF
TRBJ2-2 few TRBV7-6 ASSLGTALGTGELF
TRBJ1-1 - TRBV7-8 ASSLDISEAF
TRBJ2-1 - TRBV19 ASSPPGGIGEQF
TRBJ2-3 - TRBV15 ATSRERGGVRDTQY
TRBJ2-2 - TRBV9 ASSVGEGSNTGELF
TRBJ2-2 - TRBV9 ASSVGNGELF
TRBJ2-7 few TRBV6-6 ASRGALAYEQY
TRBJ2-1 - TRBV7-9 ASSLEGRGGRNEQF
TRBJ1-6 - TRBV6-5 ASSPGTGYSPLH
TRBJ1-2 - TRBV28 ASSLDPDRENGYT
TRBJ1-1 few TRBV27 ASSRTGFSNTEAF
TRBJ2-6 few TRBV5-1 ASTMSSGANVLT
TRBJ1-2 - TRBV19 ASSGTDLIYGYT
TRBJ2-7 - TRBV11-2 ASSRNRGTSDEQY
TRBJ1-4 - TRBV2 ASSPDSTRKLF
TRBJ1-6 once TRBV27 ASGTSRVLPLH
TRBJ2-5 - TRBV5-6 ASSPGLASGQETQY
TRBJ1-1 - TRBV21-1 ASSKKEGLEGNTEAF
TRBJ1-5 - TRBV2 ASSGTGNQPQH
TRBJ2-7 - TRBV7-9 ASSLEGAYEQY
TRBJ1-6 - TRBV4-3 ASSQDAGFNSPLH
TRBJ1-1 few TRBV2 ASSEAGGTEAF
TRBJ2-1 few TRBV6-1 ASSDPSGRAYNEQF
TRBJ1-1 - TRBV5-4 ASSLAVTGAQREAF
TRBJ1-2 - TRBV11-2 ASSSTGVYGYT
TRBJ1-1 - TRBV6-6 ASSLTGNTEAF
TRBJ1-1 - TRBV7-6 ASSLNGMESEAF
TRBJ1-2 - TRBV6-1 ASRSDRSGGYT
TRBJ2-7 - TRBV5-1 ASSLGPGSYEQY
TRBJ2-7 - TRBV7-9 ASSFGGGRTEQY
TRBJ2-3 - TRBV6-6 ASRSGGGLEQY
TRBJ1-2 - TRBV9 ASTQAQATSYGYT
TRBJ1-5 - TRBV7-9 ASGTDNQPQH
TRBJ2-3 - TRBV11-2 ASSLTYGVTDTQY
TRBJ2-7 few TRBV29-1 SVQDRLSYEQY
TRBJ2-2 once TRBV11-1 ASSPFSSGELF
TRBJ1-1 - TRBV7-9 ASSLDRGRDYTEAF
TRBJ1-1 - TRBV4-3 ASSQSWQSNTEAF
TRBJ2-3 - TRBV4-3 ASSQSLAGGRDTQY
TRBJ2-7 - TRBV9 ASSVLPSGGGYEQY
TRBJ2-7 - TRBV5-1 ATPSRTGYEQY
TRBJ2-3 - TRBV30 AWSWLAGEGDTQY
TRBJ2-1 - TRBV7-9 ASSSPGLHSYNEQF